The present entry profiles one T cell receptor beta chain with its context. Its antigen is unknown. The data originate from a study of shared clonotypes between healthy human individuals. Study outcomes and limitations: It was only blood that was sampled, and tissue repertoires likely differ.

In the original analysis: Filtering of immunoSEQ junctional sequences could not match full-length read filtering. Clones were read by immunoSEQ multiplex PCR, and TCRdb kept only the in-frame ones, dropping some. That table supplies the V and J calls and clone size; D and trimming were determined from the DNA. The sample lists over a million clones; approximately 72% were seen once. Trimming took 0 bases from V and 4 from J, leaving 7 bases between them. The CDR3 runs to 14 residues. CDR1 is LGHNA, CDR2 YSLEER, per germline. This sequence originates from a man aged 18-30 years in good health. The genes are TRBV4-3 and TRBJ1-3, with D unresolved. Sequencing was done on a sample of memory CD4+ T cells sorted from blood. Subset indicated: CD45RA-negative fraction. CDR3 DNA sequence: TGCGCCAGCAGCCAAGATGACCGGGGAAACACCATATATTTT. It specifies CASSQDDRGNTIYF.